These 30 T cell receptor beta chains came from one sample sequenced in a study of blood T cell repertoires in COVID-19. Produced via immunoSEQ multiplex PCR; TCRdb's table is partial and in-frame only. The sample shows around 190,000 clones, roughly 80% of them seen only once. The sample was peripheral blood. The receptors were sampled from a woman in her 70s with COVID-19, enrolled during active disease.

The chain joins TRBV29-1 to TRBJ2-5; 7 bases map to TRBD1. CDR3 length equals 12 residues. Germline values: CDR1 SQVTM, CDR2 ANQGSEA. V was pared by 6 bases and J by 1 base, with 2 bases of the junction left unmatched. The CDR3 DNA reads TGCAGCGTCCGGACAGGCCAAGAGACCCAGTACTTC. This translates into CSVRTGQETQYF.

This clone has only one observation. The chain's CDR3 is CASSLPGRNYGYTF. In DNA form, the CDR3 reads TGTGCCAGCAGCTTGCCAGGGCGCAACTATGGCTACACCTTC. The chain has TRBV5-4 and TRBJ1-2; TRBD1 is a possible D gene (5 bases). Germline V lookup: CDR1 SGHNT, CDR2 YYREEE (reference sequence). Trimming removed 1 base at V and 2 bases at J, with 9 bases between. This CDR3 spans 14 amino acids.

This chain links TRBV2 with TRBJ2-1; TRBD2 matches at 11 bases. V lost 6 bases, J lost 4 bases, and 8 bases stayed unmatched. There are 16 residues in the CDR3. Germline-derived CDR1 and CDR2 are SNHLY and FYNNEI. CDR3 sequence (DNA): TGTGCCAGCAGGGCCTCCGGGACTAGCGGATACAATGAGCAGTTCTTC. Residues: CASRASGTSGYNEQFF.

Note on this clone: Other nucleotide sequences in the sample specify the same CDR3. The rearrangement joins TRBV18 to TRBJ2-2; 7 bases fit TRBD1. This CDR3 region has 16 residues. J lost 0 bases, V lost 6 bases, and 7 bases had no gene match. Germline V lookup: CDR1 KGHSH, CDR2 LQKENI. This CDR3 reads CASSLQGLTNTGELFF. CDR3 DNA sequence: TGTGCCAGCTCTCTACAGGGGCTCACGAACACCGGGGAGCTGTTTTTT. Based on the CDR3 plus reference TRBV18 and TRBJ2-2, the full variable domain is NAGVMQNPRHLVRRRGQEARLRCSPMKGHSHVYWYRQLPEEGLKFMVYLQKENIIDESGMPKERFSAEFPKEGPSILRIQQVVRGDSAAYFCASSLQGLTNTGELFFGEGSRLTVL.

This clone was picked up a small number of times. The chain couples TRBV30 to TRBJ1-1; 8 positions match TRBD1. Germline V gene sequence: CDR1 GTSNPN, CDR2 SVGIG (reference sequence). V was pared by 7 bases and J by 6 bases, with 10 bases of the junction left unmatched. This CDR3 has 13 residues. The CDR3 DNA is TGTGCCTCTCACCGGGACAGGTACCCTGAAGCTTTCTTT. Amino acids: CASHRDRYPEAFF. The complete variable domain, with remaining parts taken from reference TRBV30 and TRBJ1-1, reads SQTIHQWPATLVQPVGSPLSLECTVEGTSNPNLYWYRQAAGRGLQLLFYSVGIGQISSEVPQNLSASRPQDRQFILSSKKLLLSDSGFYLCASHRDRYPEAFFGQGTRLTVV.

This clone was seen a handful of times. This sequence joins TRBV7-2 and TRBJ1-1; D is unclear. Trimming shortened V by 1 base and J by 4 bases, and 10 bases separated the two germline ends. This CDR3 has 14 amino acids. Germline CDR1 is SGHTA and CDR2 is FQGNSA. Written as DNA, the CDR3 is TGTGCCAGCAGCTTAGGGAGTCGCAGCACTGAAGCTTTCTTT. Translating it yields CASSLGSRSTEAFF.

CDR3 loop: CASSQFWGQDDYGYTF. DNA for the CDR3: TGTGCCAGCTCTCAGTTCTGGGGACAGGACGACTATGGCTACACCTTC. The chain employs TRBV18 and TRBJ1-2, with 8 bases fitting TRBD1. CDR1 and CDR2 (germline): KGHSH, LQKENI. This CDR3 has 16 residues. V was clipped by 6 bases and J by 3 bases; unmatched bases: 12.

The chain recombines TRBV5-4 with TRBJ2-3; 11 bases fit TRBD2. Germline V lookup: CDR1 SGHNT, CDR2 YYREEE (reference sequence). The V gene end was trimmed by 5 bases and the J gene end by 8 bases; junction bases not matched to a gene: 7. The CDR3 sequence is 14 residues long. CDR3 sequence reads: CASRLAGGIGTQYF. CDR3 coding DNA: TGTGCCAGCAGGCTAGCGGGAGGAATAGGTACGCAGTATTTT. Together with reference TRBV5-4 and TRBJ2-3, the CDR3 gives the full variable domain: ETGVTQSPTHLIKTRGQQVTLRCSSQSGHNTVSWYQQALGQGPQFIFQYYREEENGRGNFPPRFSGLQFPNYSSELNVNALELDDSALYLCASRLAGGIGTQYFGPGTRLTVL.

CDR3 region: CASTFAGQNNSPLHF. The CDR3, as DNA: TGCGCCAGCACCTTCGCGGGGCAGAATAATTCACCCCTCCACTTT. The chain employs TRBV5-1 and TRBJ1-6; tentatively, D is TRBD1 (5 bases). The germline V gene encodes CDR1 SGHRS and CDR2 YFSETQ. V was pared by 6 bases and J by 5 bases, with 15 bases between. The CDR3 spans 15 residues.

The sample holds a few counts of this clone. The chain is built from TRBV21-1 and TRBJ1-1; the D call TRBD1 from the table was never checked on the DNA. TRBV21-1 is deemed a pseudogene. This CDR3 spans 16 amino acids. The CDR3 here is CASSRDRGEMNTEAFF. CDR3 DNA sequence: TGTGCCAGCAGTCGGGACAGGGGGGAAATGAACACTGAAGCTTTCTTT.

The V call is TRBV29-1, the J call TRBJ1-1; D not certain. The germline V gene has CDR1 SQVTM and CDR2 ANQGSEA. V lost 5 bases and J 3 bases, leaving 13 bases between the germline ends. The CDR3 covers 13 residues. The CDR3 nucleotides are TGCAGCGTTCATAGTTCTTTCGACACTGAAGCTTTCTTT. This codes for CSVHSSFDTEAFF.

V gene TRBV28 combines with J gene TRBJ1-6; D may be TRBD1 (6 bases). V was pared by 2 bases and J by 7 bases, with 12 bases between. Germline V gene lookup returns CDR1 MDHEN and CDR2 SYDVKM. The CDR3 spans 15 residues. As DNA, the CDR3 is TGTGCCAGCAGTTTACGGGACACCAGCAATTCACCCCTCCACTTT. It codes for CASSLRDTSNSPLHF.

This rearrangement joins TRBV10-1 to TRBJ2-1, with 9 bases that match TRBD1. CDR1 WNHNN and CDR2 SYGVQD come from the germline V gene (reference sequence). Trimming at V came to 6 bases and at J to 8 bases, leaving 8 bases not matched to a gene. The length of the CDR3 is 14 residues. The CDR3 here is CASRTGTGTDEQFF. The CDR3 DNA reads as TGCGCCAGCAGGACCGGGACAGGGACCGATGAGCAGTTCTTC.

The chain carries TRBV10-3 and TRBJ2-5; tentatively, D is TRBD2 (6 bases). The length of the CDR3 is 13 residues. Trimming removed 7 bases from V and 3 bases from J, with 12 bases in between. Germline CDR1 reads ENHRY; CDR2 reads SYGVKD. CDR3 residues: CAITGEWEETQYF. CDR3 nucleotides: TGTGCCATCACGGGAGAATGGGAAGAGACCCAGTACTTC.

The chain is built from TRBV20-1 and TRBJ1-1, with D possibly matching TRBD1 (5 bases). The CDR3 totals 11 residues. Germline V CDR1 and CDR2: DFQATT, SNEGSKA (reference sequence). The V gene lost 3 bases and the J gene lost 6 bases, with 8 bases spanning the gap. The CDR3 DNA is TGCAGTGCTAGCAGGGTTCCTGAAGCTTTCTTT. This sequence encodes CSASRVPEAFF.

The rearrangement joins TRBV19 to TRBJ2-1; 8 bases match TRBD1. J gave up 5 bases and V 5 bases, and 2 bases lay outside the gene matches. The CDR3 spans 13 residues. Germline-derived CDR1 and CDR2 are LNHDA and SQIVND (reference sequence). The CDR3 sequence: CASSQDRDNEQFF. The CDR3 DNA follows: TGTGCCAGTAGTCAGGACAGGGACAATGAGCAGTTCTTC.

V gene TRBV24-1 combines with J gene TRBJ2-3; no reliable D call. The CDR3 contains 13 residues. Germline CDR1 KGHDR, CDR2 SFDVKD. Deletions cut 4 bases from V and 5 bases from J, with 9 bases between. The CDR3 region is CATSDRRLDTQYF. CDR3 nucleotides: TGTGCCACCAGTGACCGGAGATTAGATACGCAGTATTTT.

The chain recombines TRBV19 with TRBJ2-7; possible D gene TRBD2, 6 bases. The germline CDR1 and CDR2 sequences are LNHDA and SQIVND (reference sequence). V lost 6 bases, J lost 6 bases, and 15 bases lay in between. The CDR3 has 13 amino acids. For the CDR3, the DNA is TGTGCCAGTAGCGAAACCCCCGGGAGCGAGCAGTACTTC. It specifies CASSETPGSEQYF.

The gene calls are TRBV7-2 and TRBJ1-5, with TRBD1 identical over 8 bases. V trimming: 5 bases; J trimming: 6 bases; junction bases outside the gene matches: 12. Germline loops: CDR1 SGHTA, CDR2 FQGNSA. The CDR3 runs to 16 residues. CDR3 protein: CASSPWTGSGAQPQHF. The CDR3 DNA follows: TGTGCCAGCAGCCCCTGGACAGGGTCAGGGGCTCAGCCCCAGCATTTT. The full variable domain, its missing parts supplied by reference TRBV7-2 and TRBJ1-5, is GAGVSQSPSNKVTEKGKDVELRCDPISGHTALYWYRQSLGQGLEFLIYFQGNSAPDKSGLPSDRFSAERTGGSVSTLTIQRTQQEDSAVYLCASSPWTGSGAQPQHFGDGTRLSIL.

The chain employs TRBV18 and TRBJ1-1; D is undetermined. The CDR3 is 14 amino acids. The V end lost 3 bases, the J end lost 1 base, and 9 bases lay between the germline ends. Looked up from germline, CDR1 is KGHSH and CDR2 is LQKENI. The CDR3 DNA follows: TGTGCCAGCTCACCGATACCAGGGAACACTGAAGCTTTCTTT. This encodes CASSPIPGNTEAFF.

The rearrangement joins TRBV5-1 to TRBJ2-3, with D perhaps matching TRBD1 (5 bases). The germline V and J ends were trimmed by 0 bases and 1 base, with 12 bases remaining between them. The germline gives CDR1 SGHRS, CDR2 YFSETQ. The CDR3 contains 16 residues. The CDR3, as DNA: TGCGCCAGCAGCTTGGCCCCAGGGTTTGGCACAGATACGCAGTATTTT. It yields the protein CASSLAPGFGTDTQYF.

V is TRBV11-2 and J is TRBJ2-3; 9 bases are shared with TRBD2. Germline V CDR1 and CDR2: SGHAT, FQNNGV. The CDR3 spans 16 residues. The J segment lost 5 bases and the V segment lost 3 bases, leaving 9 bases of the junction unmatched. CDR3 bases: TGTGCCAGCAGCTTCTCCCTAGCGGGACTCAAAGATACGCAGTATTTT. Protein sequence: CASSFSLAGLKDTQYF. Full variable domain (outside the CDR3, taken from reference TRBV11-2 and TRBJ2-3): EAGVAQSPRYKIIEKRQSVAFWCNPISGHATLYWYQQILGQGPKLLIQFQNNGVVDDSQLPKDRFSAERLKGVDSTLKIQPAKLEDSAVYLCASSFSLAGLKDTQYFGPGTRLTVL.

This sequence joins TRBV2 and TRBJ2-2; 8 bases match TRBD1. The CDR3 totals 14 residues. Germline V CDR1 and CDR2: SNHLY, FYNNEI. V trimming: 8 bases; J trimming: 1 base; junction bases outside the gene matches: 3. The CDR3 sequence is CASRDRLNTGELFF. The CDR3 DNA is TGTGCCAGCCGGGACAGGTTGAACACCGGGGAGCTGTTTTTT.

The chain recombines TRBV7-9 with TRBJ2-7; 15 bases match TRBD2. The CDR3 length is 17 residues. V trimming: 5 bases; J trimming: 3 bases; junction bases outside the gene matches: 8. Per the germline V gene, CDR1 is SEHNR and CDR2 is FQNEAQ (reference sequence). DNA of the CDR3: TGTGCCAGCAGCCCCCGGACTAGCGGGAGGGCCCTCTACGAGCAGTACTTC. Translation gives CASSPRTSGRALYEQYF.

This clone appeared a single time. The rearrangement uses TRBV3-1 (or the pseudogene TRBV3-2) and TRBJ1-3; D gene unclear. Trimming removed 2 bases from V and 3 bases from J, with 8 bases in between. Germline CDR1 and CDR2: LGHDT and YNNKEL (reference sequence). The CDR3 has 14 residues. The CDR3 sequence: CASSQRGGGNTIYF. In DNA form, the CDR3 reads TGTGCCAGCAGCCAACGGGGTGGTGGAAACACCATATATTTT.

The chain recombines TRBV19 with TRBJ2-7; D unresolved. V lost 5 bases, J lost 2 bases, and 10 bases lay in between. Germline V gene lookup returns CDR1 LNHDA and CDR2 SQIVND (reference sequence). This CDR3 contains 13 residues. CDR3 region: CASSDSAPYEQYF. CDR3 coding DNA: TGTGCCAGTAGTGACTCGGCCCCCTACGAGCAGTACTTC.

This chain joins TRBV3-1 (or the pseudogene TRBV3-2) and TRBJ2-2; 10 bases align to TRBD2. Germline assignment: CDR1 LGHDT and CDR2 YNNKEL (reference sequence). The CDR3 spans 16 residues. The V and J ends lost 4 bases and 2 bases, in that order; junction bases with no gene match: 4. The CDR3 region is CASSRRTSGNTGELFF. The CDR3 coding sequence is TGTGCCAGCAGCCGGAGGACTAGCGGAAACACCGGGGAGCTGTTTTTT.

The chain links TRBV6-1 to TRBJ1-1; D is perhaps TRBD1 (5 bases). This CDR3 is 15 amino acids long. V lost 1 base and J 1 base, leaving 10 bases between the germline ends. Germline V lookup: CDR1 MNHNS, CDR2 SASEGT. CDR3 bases: TGTGCCAGCAGTGAAGAAAGGGGATGGAACACTGAAGCTTTCTTT. This gives the protein CASSEERGWNTEAFF.

Comments on this clone: The same CDR3 is also encoded by other DNA sequences in this sample. The chain carries TRBV9 and TRBJ2-5; TRBD2 might be the D (5 bases). Germline V gene lookup returns CDR1 SGDLS and CDR2 YYNGEE. This CDR3 region has 14 residues. Trimming removed 0 bases from V and 4 bases from J, with 10 bases in between. The CDR3 here is CASSVGPGRETQYF. In nucleotides, the CDR3 is TGTGCCAGCAGCGTAGGACCGGGGAGAGAGACCCAGTACTTC.

The V gene is TRBV20-1, the J gene TRBJ2-1, with 10 bases aligning to TRBD2. The germline gives CDR1 DFQATT, CDR2 SNEGSKA (reference sequence). V dropped 3 bases and J dropped 7; count of bases not matched to a gene: 12. The CDR3 length is 16 residues. This CDR3 is CSASKARAGGTNEQFF. The DNA of the CDR3 is TGCAGTGCTAGTAAGGCTAGAGCGGGAGGGACGAATGAGCAGTTCTTC.